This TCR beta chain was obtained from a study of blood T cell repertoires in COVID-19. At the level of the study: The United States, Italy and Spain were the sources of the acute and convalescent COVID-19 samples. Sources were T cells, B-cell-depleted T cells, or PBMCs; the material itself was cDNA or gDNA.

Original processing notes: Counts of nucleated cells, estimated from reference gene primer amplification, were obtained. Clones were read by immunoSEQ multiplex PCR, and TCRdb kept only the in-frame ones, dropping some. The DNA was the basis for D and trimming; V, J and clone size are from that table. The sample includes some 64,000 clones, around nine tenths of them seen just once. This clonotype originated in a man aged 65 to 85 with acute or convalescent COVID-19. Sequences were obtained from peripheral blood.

The CDR3 DNA follows: TGTGCCAGCAGTTGGGGTCGTGCGGGGAATTACGAGCAGTACTTC. This translates into CASSWGRAGNYEQYF. The V call is TRBV6-2 or TRBV6-3, the J call TRBJ2-7; tentatively, D is TRBD2 (6 bases). V was trimmed by 4 bases and J by 4 bases, leaving 17 bases between them. CDR3 length equals 15 residues. Germline CDR1 MNHEY, CDR2 SVGEGT.